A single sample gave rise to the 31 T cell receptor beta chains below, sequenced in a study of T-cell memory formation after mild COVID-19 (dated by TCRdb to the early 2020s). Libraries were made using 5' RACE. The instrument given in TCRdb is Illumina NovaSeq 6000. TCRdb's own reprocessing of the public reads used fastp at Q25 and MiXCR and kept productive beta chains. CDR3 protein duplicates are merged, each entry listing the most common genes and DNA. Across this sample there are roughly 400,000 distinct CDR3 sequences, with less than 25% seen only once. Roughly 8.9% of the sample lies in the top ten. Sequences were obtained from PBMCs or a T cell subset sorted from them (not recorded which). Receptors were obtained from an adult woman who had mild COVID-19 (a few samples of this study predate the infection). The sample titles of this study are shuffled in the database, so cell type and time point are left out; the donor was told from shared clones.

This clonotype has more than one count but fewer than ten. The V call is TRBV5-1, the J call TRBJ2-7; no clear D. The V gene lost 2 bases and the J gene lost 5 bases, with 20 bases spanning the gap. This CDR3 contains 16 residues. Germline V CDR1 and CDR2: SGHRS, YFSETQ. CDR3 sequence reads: CASSLSGLGSTDEQYF. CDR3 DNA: TGCGCCAGCAGCTTATCGGGTTTGGGGTCCACCGACGAGCAGTACTTC.

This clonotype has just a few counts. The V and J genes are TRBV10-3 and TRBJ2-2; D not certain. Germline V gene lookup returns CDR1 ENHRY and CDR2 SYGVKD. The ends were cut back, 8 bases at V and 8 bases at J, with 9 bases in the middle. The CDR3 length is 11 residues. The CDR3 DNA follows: TGTGCCATCGGGTACGAGGGGGAGCTGTTTTTT. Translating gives CAIGYEGELFF.

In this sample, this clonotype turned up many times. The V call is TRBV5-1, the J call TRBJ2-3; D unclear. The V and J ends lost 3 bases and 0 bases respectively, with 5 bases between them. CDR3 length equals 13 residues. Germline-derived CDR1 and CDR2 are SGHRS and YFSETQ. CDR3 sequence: CASSSGSTDTQYF. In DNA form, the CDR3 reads TGCGCCAGCAGCTCCGGGAGCACAGATACGCAGTATTTT.

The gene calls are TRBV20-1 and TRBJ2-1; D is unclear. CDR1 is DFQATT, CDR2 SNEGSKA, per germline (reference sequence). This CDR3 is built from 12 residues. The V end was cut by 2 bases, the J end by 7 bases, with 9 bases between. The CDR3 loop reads CSARLGINEQFF. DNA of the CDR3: TGCAGTGCTAGACTAGGGATAAATGAGCAGTTCTTC.

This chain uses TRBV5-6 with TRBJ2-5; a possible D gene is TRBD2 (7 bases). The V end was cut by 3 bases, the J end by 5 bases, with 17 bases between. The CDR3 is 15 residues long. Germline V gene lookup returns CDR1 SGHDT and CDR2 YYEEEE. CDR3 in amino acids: CASSWDGGHRETQYF. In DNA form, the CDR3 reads TGTGCCAGCAGCTGGGACGGGGGGCATCGGGAGACCCAGTACTTC. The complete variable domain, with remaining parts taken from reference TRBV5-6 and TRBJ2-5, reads DAGVTQSPTHLIKTRGQQVTLRCSPKSGHDTVSWYQQALGQGPQFIFQYYEEEERQRGNFPDRFSGHQFPNYSSELNVNALLLGDSALYLCASSWDGGHRETQYFGPGTRLLVL.

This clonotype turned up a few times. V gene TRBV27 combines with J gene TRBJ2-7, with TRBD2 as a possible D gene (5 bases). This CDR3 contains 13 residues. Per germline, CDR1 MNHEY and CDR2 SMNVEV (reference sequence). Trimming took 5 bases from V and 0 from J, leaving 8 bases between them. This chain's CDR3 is CASSGSTSYEQYF. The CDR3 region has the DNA TGTGCCAGCAGTGGGAGTACCTCCTACGAGCAGTACTTC.

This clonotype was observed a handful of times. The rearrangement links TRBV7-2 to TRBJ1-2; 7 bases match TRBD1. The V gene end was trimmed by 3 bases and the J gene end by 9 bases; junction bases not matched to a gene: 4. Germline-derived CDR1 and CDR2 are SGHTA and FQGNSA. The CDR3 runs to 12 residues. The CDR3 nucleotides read TGTGCCAGCAGCTTCCTACAGGGGAGCTACACCTTC. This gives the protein CASSFLQGSYTF.

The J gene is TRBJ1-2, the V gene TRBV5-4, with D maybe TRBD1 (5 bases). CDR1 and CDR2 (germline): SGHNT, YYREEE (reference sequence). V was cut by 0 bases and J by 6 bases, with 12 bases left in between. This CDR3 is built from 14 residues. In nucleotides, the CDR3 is TGTGCCAGCAGCTTGGGATCCAGGGACCATGGCTACACCTTC. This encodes CASSLGSRDHGYTF.

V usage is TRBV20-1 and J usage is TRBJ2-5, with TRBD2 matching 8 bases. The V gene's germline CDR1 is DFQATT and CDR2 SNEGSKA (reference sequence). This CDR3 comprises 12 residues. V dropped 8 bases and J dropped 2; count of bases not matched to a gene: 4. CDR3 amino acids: CSPLAGQETQYF. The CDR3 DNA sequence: TGCAGTCCATTAGCGGGACAAGAGACCCAGTACTTC.

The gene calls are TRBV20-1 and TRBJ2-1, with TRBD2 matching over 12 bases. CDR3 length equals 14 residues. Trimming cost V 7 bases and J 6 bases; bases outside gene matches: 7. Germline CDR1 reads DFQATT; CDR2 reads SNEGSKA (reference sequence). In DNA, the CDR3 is TGCAGTGGCCCGACTAGCGGGAGTAGCAATGAGCAGTTCTTC. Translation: CSGPTSGSSNEQFF.

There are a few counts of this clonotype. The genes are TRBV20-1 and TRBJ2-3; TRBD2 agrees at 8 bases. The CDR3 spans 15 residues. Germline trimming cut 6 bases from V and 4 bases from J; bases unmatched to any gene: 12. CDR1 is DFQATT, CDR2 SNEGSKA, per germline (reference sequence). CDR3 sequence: CSARPGVAGPDTQYF. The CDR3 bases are TGCAGTGCCCGCCCTGGGGTAGCGGGACCAGATACGCAGTATTTT.

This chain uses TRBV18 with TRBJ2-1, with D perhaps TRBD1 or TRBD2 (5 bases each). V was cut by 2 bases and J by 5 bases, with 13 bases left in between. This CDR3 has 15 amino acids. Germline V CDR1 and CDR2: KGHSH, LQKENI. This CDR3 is CASSPTRESHNEQFF. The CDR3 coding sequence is TGTGCCAGCTCACCAACCAGGGAGTCCCACAATGAGCAGTTCTTC.

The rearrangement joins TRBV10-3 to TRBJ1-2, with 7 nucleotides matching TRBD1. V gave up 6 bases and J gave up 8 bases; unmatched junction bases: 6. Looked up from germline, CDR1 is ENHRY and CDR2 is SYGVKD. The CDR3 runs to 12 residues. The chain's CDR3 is CAIRRGQGGYTF. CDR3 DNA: TGTGCCATCAGGAGGGGGCAAGGAGGCTACACCTTC.

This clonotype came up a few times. CDR3 DNA sequence: TGCAGCGTTGGGGGGACAGGCACAGATACGCAGTATTTT. Translated, it gives CSVGGTGTDTQYF. This chain links TRBV29-1 with TRBJ2-3; 7 bases are shared with TRBD1. J was trimmed by 1 base and V by 4 bases; bases with no gene match: 2. Germline CDR1 SQVTM, CDR2 ANQGSEA. This CDR3 spans 13 amino acids.

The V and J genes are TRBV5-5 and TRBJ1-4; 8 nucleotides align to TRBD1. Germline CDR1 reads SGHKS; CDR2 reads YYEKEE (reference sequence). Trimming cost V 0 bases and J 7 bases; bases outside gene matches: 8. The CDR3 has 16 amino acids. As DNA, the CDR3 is TGTGCCAGCAGCTTGGGAGGGACAGGTCTCGGTGAAAAACTGTTTTTT. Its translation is CASSLGGTGLGEKLFF. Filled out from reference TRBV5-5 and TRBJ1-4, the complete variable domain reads DAGVTQSPTHLIKTRGQQVTLRCSPISGHKSVSWYQQVLGQGPQFIFQYYEKEERGRGNFPDRFSARQFPNYSSELNVNALLLGDSALYLCASSLGGTGLGEKLFFGSGTQLSVL.

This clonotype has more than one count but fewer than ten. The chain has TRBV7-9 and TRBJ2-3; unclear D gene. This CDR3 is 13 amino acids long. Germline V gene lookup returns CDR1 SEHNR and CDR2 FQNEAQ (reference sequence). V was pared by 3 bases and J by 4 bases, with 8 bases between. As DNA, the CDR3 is TGTGCCAGCAGCTTTCCCGCAGCAGATACGCAGTATTTT. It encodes CASSFPAADTQYF.

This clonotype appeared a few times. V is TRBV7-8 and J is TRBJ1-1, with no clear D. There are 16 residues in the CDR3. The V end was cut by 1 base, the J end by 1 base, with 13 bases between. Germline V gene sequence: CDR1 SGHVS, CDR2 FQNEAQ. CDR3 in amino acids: CASSLGGLRRNTEAFF. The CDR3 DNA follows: TGTGCCAGCAGCTTAGGCGGACTGCGGCGGAACACTGAAGCTTTCTTT. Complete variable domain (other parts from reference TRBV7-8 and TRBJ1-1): GAGVSQSPRYKVAKRGQDVALRCDPISGHVSLFWYQQALGQGPEFLTYFQNEAQLDKSGLPSDRFFAERPEGSVSTLKIQRTQQEDSAVYLCASSLGGLRRNTEAFFGQGTRLTVV.

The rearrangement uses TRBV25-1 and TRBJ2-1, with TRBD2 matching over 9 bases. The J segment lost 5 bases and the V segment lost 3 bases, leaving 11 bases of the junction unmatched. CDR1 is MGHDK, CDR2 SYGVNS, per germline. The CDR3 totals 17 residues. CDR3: CASSDPSGADKHNEQFF. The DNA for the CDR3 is TGTGCCAGCAGTGACCCTAGCGGGGCCGACAAACACAATGAGCAGTTCTTC.

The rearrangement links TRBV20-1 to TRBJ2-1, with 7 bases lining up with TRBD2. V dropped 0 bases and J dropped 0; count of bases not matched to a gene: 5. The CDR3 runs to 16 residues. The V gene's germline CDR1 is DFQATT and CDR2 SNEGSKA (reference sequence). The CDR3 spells CSARDRKRGSYNEQFF. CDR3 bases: TGCAGTGCTAGAGATCGGAAGCGGGGCTCCTACAATGAGCAGTTCTTC.

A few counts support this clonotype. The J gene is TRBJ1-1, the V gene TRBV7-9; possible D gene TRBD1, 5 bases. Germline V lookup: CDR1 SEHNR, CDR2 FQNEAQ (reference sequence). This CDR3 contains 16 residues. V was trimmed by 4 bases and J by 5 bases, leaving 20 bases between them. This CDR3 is CASSSRTGTKGTEAFF. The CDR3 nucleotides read TGTGCCAGCAGCTCTCGTACCGGGACCAAGGGGACTGAAGCTTTCTTT.

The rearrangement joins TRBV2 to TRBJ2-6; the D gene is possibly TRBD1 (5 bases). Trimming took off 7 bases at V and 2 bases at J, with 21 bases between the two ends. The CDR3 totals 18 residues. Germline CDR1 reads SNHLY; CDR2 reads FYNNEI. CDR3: CASNLGLGEVAGANVLTF. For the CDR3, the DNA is TGTGCCAGCAATCTGGGGCTAGGAGAGGTGGCTGGGGCCAACGTCCTGACTTTC.

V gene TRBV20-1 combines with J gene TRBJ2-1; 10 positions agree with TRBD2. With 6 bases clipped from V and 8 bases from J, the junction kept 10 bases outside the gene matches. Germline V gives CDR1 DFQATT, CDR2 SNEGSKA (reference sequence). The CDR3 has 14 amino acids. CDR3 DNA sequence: TGCAGTGCCCAGAGCGGGGGGGCCATCTATGAGCAGTTCTTC. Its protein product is CSAQSGGAIYEQFF.

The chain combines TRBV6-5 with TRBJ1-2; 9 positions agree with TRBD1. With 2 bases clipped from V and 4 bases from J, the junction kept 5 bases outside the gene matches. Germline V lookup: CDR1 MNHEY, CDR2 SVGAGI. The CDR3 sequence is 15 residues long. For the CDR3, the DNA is TGTGCCAGCAGTTACCTTTACAGGGGGCTCTATGGCTACACCTTC. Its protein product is CASSYLYRGLYGYTF.

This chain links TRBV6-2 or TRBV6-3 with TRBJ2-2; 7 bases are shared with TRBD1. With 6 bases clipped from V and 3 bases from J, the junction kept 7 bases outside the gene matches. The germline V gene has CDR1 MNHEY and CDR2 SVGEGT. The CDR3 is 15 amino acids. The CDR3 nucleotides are TGTGCCAGCAGATCCCGGGGACAGTACACCGGGGAGCTGTTTTTT. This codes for CASRSRGQYTGELFF.

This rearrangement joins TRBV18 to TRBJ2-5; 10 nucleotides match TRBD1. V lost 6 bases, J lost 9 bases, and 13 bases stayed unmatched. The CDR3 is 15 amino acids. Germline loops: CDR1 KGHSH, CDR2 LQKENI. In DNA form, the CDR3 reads TGTGCCAGCTCTCTCGAGAGGACAGGGGGAGAATCCCAGTACTTC. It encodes CASSLERTGGESQYF.

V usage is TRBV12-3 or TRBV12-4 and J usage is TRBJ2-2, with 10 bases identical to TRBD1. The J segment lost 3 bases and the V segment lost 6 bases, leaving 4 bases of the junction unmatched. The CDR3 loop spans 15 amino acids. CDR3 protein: CASSRDRGYTGELFF. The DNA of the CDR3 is TGTGCCAGCAGCAGGGACAGGGGTTACACCGGGGAGCTGTTTTTT.

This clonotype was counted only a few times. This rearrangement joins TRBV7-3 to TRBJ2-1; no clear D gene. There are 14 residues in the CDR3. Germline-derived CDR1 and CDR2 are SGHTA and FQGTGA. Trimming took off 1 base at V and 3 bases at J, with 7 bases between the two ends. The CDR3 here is CASSLSGDYNEQFF. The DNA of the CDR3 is TGTGCCAGCAGCTTAAGTGGGGACTACAATGAGCAGTTCTTC.

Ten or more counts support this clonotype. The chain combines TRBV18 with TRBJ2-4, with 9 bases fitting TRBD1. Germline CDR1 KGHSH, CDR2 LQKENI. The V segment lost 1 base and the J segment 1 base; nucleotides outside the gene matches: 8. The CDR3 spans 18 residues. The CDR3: CASSPRGPGQGAKNIQYF. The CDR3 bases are TGTGCCAGCTCACCACGCGGACCGGGACAGGGTGCCAAAAACATTCAGTACTTC.

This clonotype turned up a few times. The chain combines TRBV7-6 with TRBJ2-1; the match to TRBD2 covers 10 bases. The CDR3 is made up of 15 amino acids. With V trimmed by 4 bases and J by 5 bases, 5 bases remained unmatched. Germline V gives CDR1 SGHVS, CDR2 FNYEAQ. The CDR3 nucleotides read TGTGCCAGCAGCTCCCGACTAGCGGGCAACAATGAGCAGTTCTTC. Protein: CASSSRLAGNNEQFF.

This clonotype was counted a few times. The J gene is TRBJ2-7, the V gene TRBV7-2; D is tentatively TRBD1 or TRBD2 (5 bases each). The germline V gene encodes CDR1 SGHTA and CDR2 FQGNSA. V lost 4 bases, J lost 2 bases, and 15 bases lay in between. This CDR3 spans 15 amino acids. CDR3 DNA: TGTGCCAGCAGCTATTGGGGGACGGAGGCCTACGAGCAGTACTTC. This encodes CASSYWGTEAYEQYF.

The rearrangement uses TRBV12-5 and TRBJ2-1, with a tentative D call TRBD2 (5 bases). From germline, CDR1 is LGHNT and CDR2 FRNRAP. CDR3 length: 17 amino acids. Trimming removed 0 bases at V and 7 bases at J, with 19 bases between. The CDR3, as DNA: TGTGCTAGTGGTTTGGTAATGGGAGAATCGGCGTGGAATGAGCAGTTCTTC. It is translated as CASGLVMGESAWNEQFF.